This T cell receptor (beta chain) originates from a study of blood T cell repertoires in COVID-19. Study-wide context: Italy, Spain and the United States were the sources of the convalescent and acute COVID-19 samples. PBMCs, B-cell-depleted T cells, or T cells were the source of the cDNA or gDNA that made up the material.

Clones were read by immunoSEQ multiplex PCR, and TCRdb kept only the in-frame ones, dropping some. The data contain fewer than 300,000 clones, around 82% of them singletons. This CDR3 has 15 residues. The trim removed 5 bases at V and 11 bases at J, leaving 11 bases unmatched. Germline-derived CDR1 and CDR2 are MNHEY and SVGAGI. This chain connects TRBV6-5 to TRBJ2-3; 12 bases fit TRBD2. The clonotype was recovered from a person aged 70 to 85 with COVID-19, enrolled during active disease. Material: peripheral blood. The CDR3 DNA reads TGTGCCAGCAGTCCGAGACTAGCGGGAGACGGGGAGCAGTATTTT. It is translated as CASSPRLAGDGEQYF.